Below are 5 T cell receptor beta chains sequenced from a single sample in a study of shared clonotypes between healthy human individuals. Method: immunoSEQ multiplex PCR; TCRdb's copy keeps in-frame clones and lacks some. This table holds some 2,400,000 clones, roughly 95% found once. Source material: naive CD4+ T cells sorted from blood. Subset meaning: CD45RA+ positively selected. These TCRs come from a man aged 18 to 30 in good health.

This chain uses TRBV19 with TRBJ1-5; 10 positions agree with TRBD1. J was trimmed by 6 bases and V by 3 bases; bases with no gene match: 5. Germline V gene sequence: CDR1 LNHDA, CDR2 SQIVND (reference sequence). The CDR3 sequence is 15 residues long. The CDR3 loop is CASSIGTGASQPQHF. The CDR3 coding sequence is TGTGCCAGTAGTATTGGGACAGGGGCAAGTCAGCCCCAGCATTTT.

V gene TRBV7-8 combines with J gene TRBJ2-3; TRBD2 agrees at 14 bases. Per germline, CDR1 SGHVS and CDR2 FQNEAQ. CDR3 size: 16 residues. Unmatched junction bases numbered 5, after V lost 4 bases and J lost 5 bases. CDR3 residues: CASSYRLAGGVDTQYF. CDR3 nucleotide sequence: TGTGCCAGCAGCTATCGACTAGCGGGGGGGGTAGATACGCAGTATTTT.

The chain recombines TRBV11-2 with TRBJ2-7; 8 nucleotides line up with TRBD2. V was pared by 5 bases and J by 3 bases, with 15 bases of the junction left unmatched. Per germline, CDR1 SGHAT and CDR2 FQNNGV. CDR3 length: 17 residues. The CDR3 nucleotides are TGTGCCAGCAGCCCGATTCGGGAGGCGGGGGGTTACTACGAGCAGTACTTC. Encoded protein: CASSPIREAGGYYEQYF.

In its sample, this clone was seen a few times. V is TRBV11-3 and J is TRBJ2-7; D unresolved. The length of the CDR3 is 15 residues. Looked up from germline, CDR1 is SGHNT and CDR2 is YENEEA. Trimming stripped 1 base from V and 0 bases from J, with 10 bases between. The CDR3 region has the DNA TGTGCCAGCAGCTTAGGTCCGGTGGGCTCCTACGAGCAGTACTTC. This gives the protein CASSLGPVGSYEQYF.

With respect to this clone: Different DNA sequences within this sample yield the same CDR3. CDR3 coding DNA: TGTGCCAGCAGTGGACAGGGTGGGAATCAGCCCCAGCATTTT. It codes for CASSGQGGNQPQHF. V gene TRBV2 combines with J gene TRBJ1-5, with TRBD1 matching 7 bases. There are 14 residues in the CDR3. The germline gives CDR1 SNHLY, CDR2 FYNNEI. The V and J ends lost 4 bases and 4 bases, in that order; junction bases with no gene match: 4.